One sample yielded the 11 T cell receptor beta chains listed below, sequenced in a study of post-analysis software for immune sequencing data. No antigen is known for these receptors. Findings and caveats of the study: About 5 TRBV segments occurring more often in patients than controls included TRBV5-6, TRBV5-1 and TRBV20-1.

Prepared libraries of TCR beta cDNA carried unique molecular identifiers. MiXCR was run by TCRdb on the PCR reads, yielding one entry per CDR3 protein. The sample records some 370,000 distinct CDR3 sequences, approximately 38% being singletons. Sequencing was done on a sample of blood. The receptors originated from a girl aged 5-17 years with multiple sclerosis.

For this clonotype: It may be a read error: a sequence one base away is much more abundant. The CDR3 DNA is TGTGCCAGCAGTTTCTATTCGTCCGACGTACAAGAGACCCAGTACTTC. Translation: CASSFYSSDVQETQYF. This rearrangement joins TRBV27 to TRBJ2-5; unclear D gene. The CDR3 runs 16 residues. Germline CDR1 reads MNHEY; CDR2 reads SMNVEV (reference sequence). V shed 3 bases and J shed 2 bases, with 16 bases lying between them.

This clonotype was seen a few times. The chain links TRBV4-1 to TRBJ2-7; D is perhaps TRBD1 (5 bases). Trimming took off 0 bases at V and 2 bases at J, with 11 bases between the two ends. This CDR3 has 15 amino acids. The germline CDR1 and CDR2 sequences are MGHRA and YSYEKL. CDR3 loop: CASSQDSTVTYEQYF. CDR3 sequence (DNA): TGCGCCAGCAGCCAAGATTCGACAGTGACCTACGAGCAGTACTTC.

As concerns this clonotype: One junction end disagrees with the germline gene, perhaps due to a read error. The gene calls are TRBV12-3 or TRBV12-4 and TRBJ2-1, with TRBD2 identical over 8 bases. This CDR3 contains 12 residues. The CDR3 region has the DNA TGTGCCAGCAGTTTAGCCCCGGGACTAGGTATCTTC. Protein product: CASSLAPGLGIF.

This clonotype came up a few times. The CDR3 sequence: CASSLGFPRRAFF. As DNA, the CDR3 is TGTGCCAGCAGTTTGGGCTTCCCACGGCGAGCTTTCTTT. The V call is TRBV12-3 or TRBV12-4, the J call TRBJ1-1; unclear D gene. Trimming took off 3 bases at V and 10 bases at J, with 15 bases between the two ends. The CDR3 runs 13 residues.

This clonotype was seen a single time. The rearrangement links TRBV6-5 to TRBJ1-2, with D possibly TRBD1 on 5 matching bases. The CDR3 contains 13 residues. Germline V CDR1 and CDR2: MNHEY, SVGAGI. The germline V and J ends were trimmed by 6 bases and 4 bases, with 12 bases remaining between them. In DNA, the CDR3 is TGTGCCAGCAGACCCGGGACTTCCTATGGCTACACCTTC. Translation: CASRPGTSYGYTF.

The chain links TRBV6-1 to TRBJ2-5; a weak D match, TRBD2 (6 bases). Germline CDR1 is MNHNS and CDR2 is SASEGT. With 1 base removed from V and 4 bases from J, the gap between germline ends came to 10 bases. The CDR3 is 14 residues long. The CDR3 region is CASSEGGGGETQYF. The CDR3, as DNA: TGTGCCAGCAGTGAAGGGGGAGGAGGAGAGACCCAGTACTTC.

This clonotype was seen a few times. This rearrangement joins TRBV20-1 to TRBJ2-1, with D perhaps TRBD2 (5 bases). Germline CDR1 reads DFQATT; CDR2 reads SNEGSKA (reference sequence). Deletions cut 7 bases from V and 4 bases from J, with 14 bases between. CDR3 size: 13 residues. DNA of the CDR3: TGCAGTGTTACTAGGACCAATTACAATGAGCAGTTCTTC. Its translation: CSVTRTNYNEQFF.

This clonotype was counted a few times. The CDR3 loop reads CASSTGPSTDTQYF. DNA of the CDR3: TGTGCCAGCAGCACAGGGCCCAGCACAGATACGCAGTATTTT. This chain links TRBV7-6 with TRBJ2-3; tentative D call: TRBD1 (6 bases). CDR1 is SGHVS, CDR2 FNYEAQ, per germline. This CDR3 region has 14 residues. The V gene lost 5 bases and the J gene lost 0 bases, with 9 bases spanning the gap.

The gene calls are TRBV9 and TRBJ2-3; maybe TRBD2 (6 bases). Trimming shortened V by 4 bases and J by 0 bases, and 12 bases separated the two germline ends. Germline CDR1 and CDR2: SGDLS and YYNGEE. This CDR3 spans 15 amino acids. This chain's CDR3 is CASSPRTTSTDTQYF. The CDR3, as DNA: TGTGCCAGCAGCCCAAGGACTACGAGCACAGATACGCAGTATTTT.

The rearrangement uses TRBV12-3 or TRBV12-4 and TRBJ1-2; TRBD1 agrees at 9 bases. The trim removed 6 bases at V and 4 bases at J, leaving 6 bases unmatched. This CDR3 comprises 14 residues. CDR3 sequence (DNA): TGTGCCAGCAGCCGACAGGGGGTGATCTATGGCTACACCTTC. Protein: CASSRQGVIYGYTF.

The chain recombines TRBV4-3 with TRBJ2-5, with D perhaps TRBD2 (7 bases). The DNA end is more similar to TRBJ2-7, so the J call may be wrong. The CDR3 is 15 residues long. Per germline, CDR1 LGHNA and CDR2 YSLEER. Here the CDR3 reads CASSQEGGETYEQYF. The CDR3 DNA follows: TGCGCCAGCAGCCAAGAAGGGGGGGAAACCTACGAGCAGTACTTC.